This T cell receptor (beta chain) was captured in a study of Tregs in tolerant kidney transplant recipients. Profiled with immunoSEQ multiplex PCR; TCRdb holds only in-frame clones, not every one. Altogether about 20,000 clones are present, approximately 80% being singletons, with the ten largest covering 2% to 3%. The CDR3 consists of 15 residues. V lost 0 bases, J lost 6 bases, and 15 bases lay in between. The germline gives CDR1 KGHSH, CDR2 LQKENI. Unstimulated regulatory T cells (CD4+CD25+CD127-), CD4+CD25- non-regulatory cells, CD4 and CD8 cells were FACS-sorted from thawed PBMCs. Regulatory T cells were sorted from thawed PBMCs rested overnight at 37°C with around 220 IU/ml IL-2.

The sequenced sample was Tregs from blood. The chain couples TRBV18 to TRBJ2-7, with D possibly being TRBD1 (5 bases). The clonotype comes from a human donor in good health. CDR3: CASSPPITGYCEQYF. The CDR3 nucleotides read TGTGCCAGCTCACCACCTATCACAGGCTACTGCGAGCAGTACTTC.